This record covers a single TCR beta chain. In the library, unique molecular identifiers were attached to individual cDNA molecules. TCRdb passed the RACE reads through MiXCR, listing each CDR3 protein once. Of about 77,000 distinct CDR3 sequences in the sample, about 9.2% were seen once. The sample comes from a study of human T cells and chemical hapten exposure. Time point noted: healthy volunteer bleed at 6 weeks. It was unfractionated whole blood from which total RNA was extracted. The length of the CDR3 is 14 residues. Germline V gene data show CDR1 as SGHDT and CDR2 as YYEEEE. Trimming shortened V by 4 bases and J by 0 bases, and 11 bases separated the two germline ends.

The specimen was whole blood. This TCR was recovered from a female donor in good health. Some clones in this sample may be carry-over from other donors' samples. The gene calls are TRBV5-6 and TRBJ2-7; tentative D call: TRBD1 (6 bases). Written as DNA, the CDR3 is TGTGCCAGCAGCGCGGACAGAGCCTCCTACGAGCAGTACTTC. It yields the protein CASSADRASYEQYF.